This T cell receptor beta chain was sequenced during a study of Tregs in tolerant kidney transplant recipients. Study-wide results and limits: Expanding Tregs on activated donor B cells appeared to best identify donor-specific TCRbeta clones. Antigen-driven expansion was suggested because donor-specific Tregs expanded more than all Tregs in tolerant patients. Changing PCR primers prevented nucleotide comparison between some patients' samples.

Assay: immunoSEQ multiplex PCR; the TCRdb copy retains only in-frame clones and omits some. The sample has some 66,000 clones, over 85% seen once. The CDR3 contains 15 residues. Concerning this clone itself: What it recognizes is unknown.

Thawed PBMCs were FACS-sorted into unstimulated CD4+CD25+CD127- regulatory T cells, CD4+CD25- non-regulatory cells, CD4 and CD8 cells. This specimen was CD8+ T cells from blood, taken before the transplant. This chain connects TRBV21-1 to TRBJ1-1; no check of the table's D call, TRBD1, against the DNA was made. TRBV21-1 is an annotated pseudogene. This receptor was taken from a human donor who received a combined kidney and bone marrow transplant. The CDR3 here is CASNRGREKFTEAFF. CDR3 bases: TGTGCCAGCAACAGGGGGCGCGAAAAATTTACTGAAGCTTTCTTT.